The 30 T cell receptor beta chains below all came from one sample that was sequenced in a study of memory CD4+ T cells and cytomegalovirus serostatus. The sort gate was single viable CD3+CD4+CD8-CD45RO+ cells for memory CD4+ T cells. Data came from immunoSEQ multiplex PCR; TCRdb stores just in-frame clones and leaves some out. The data hold approximately 52,000 clones, with roughly 78% observed a single time. The sample was memory CD4+ T cells from blood. The receptors originated from an adult in good health and CMV-seronegative.

The chain has TRBV19 and TRBJ1-3; the D gene is possibly TRBD1 (5 bases). CDR1 LNHDA and CDR2 SQIVND come from the germline V gene (reference sequence). The V gene lost 4 bases and the J gene lost 2 bases, with 15 bases spanning the gap. CDR3 length: 16 residues. The CDR3 nucleotides read TGTGCCAGTAGTACATTACCTGGGGCGGCTGGAAACACCATATATTTT. This translates into CASSTLPGAAGNTIYF.

The rearrangement links TRBV6-4 to TRBJ2-2, with D hard to call. The CDR3 is 14 amino acids. CDR1 is MRHNA and CDR2 is SNTAGT in the germline V gene. V dropped 4 bases and J dropped 0 bases, with 6 bases sitting between them. The chain's CDR3 is CASSVGTNTGELFF. CDR3 coding DNA: TGTGCCAGCAGTGTAGGGACGAACACCGGGGAGCTGTTTTTT.

The chain has TRBV27 and TRBJ2-3, with a possible D match to TRBD1 (6 bases). CDR3 size: 14 residues. Germline V gene lookup returns CDR1 MNHEY and CDR2 SMNVEV (reference sequence). Trimming removed 4 bases at V and 2 bases at J, with 10 bases between. DNA of the CDR3: TGTGCCAGCAGTTCGTGGACAGTCACAGATACGCAGTATTTT. Its translation is CASSSWTVTDTQYF.

The V and J genes are TRBV9 and TRBJ2-3; possibly TRBD1 or TRBD2 for D (6 bases each). The germline CDR1 and CDR2 sequences are SGDLS and YYNGEE. V was clipped by 0 bases and J by 1 base, with 15 bases between them. The CDR3 totals 17 residues. CDR3 nucleotide sequence: TGTGCCAGCAGCGTAGTCCCCGGGGGCGGGGGCACAGATACGCAGTATTTT. Amino acid sequence: CASSVVPGGGGTDTQYF.

This clone was detected only once. The chain has TRBV18 and TRBJ1-3, with 8 bases aligning to TRBD1. Germline CDR1 KGHSH, CDR2 LQKENI. Trimming removed 0 bases from V and 2 bases from J; junction bases left unmatched: 9. This CDR3 spans 18 amino acids. The CDR3 reads CASSPPEGRGQAGNTIYF. For the CDR3, the DNA is TGTGCCAGCTCACCACCGGAGGGCAGGGGGCAAGCTGGAAACACCATATATTTT.

The chain recombines TRBV5-4 with TRBJ2-1; D might be TRBD1 (5 bases). Trimming stripped 0 bases from V and 8 bases from J, with 18 bases between. The CDR3 spans 16 residues. Germline values: CDR1 SGHNT, CDR2 YYREEE (reference sequence). The CDR3 spells CASSLVQGWGRDEQFF. The CDR3 DNA is TGTGCCAGCAGCTTGGTGCAGGGTTGGGGTAGGGATGAGCAGTTCTTC.

The chain combines TRBV7-2 with TRBJ2-2; no clear D gene. V lost 5 bases, J lost 4 bases, and 11 bases lay in between. Germline V lookup: CDR1 SGHTA, CDR2 FQGNSA. This CDR3 contains 14 residues. In nucleotides, the CDR3 is TGTGCCAGCAGCGCCCAACTTGTCACCGGGGAGCTGTTTTTT. As protein: CASSAQLVTGELFF.

This clone occurred a few times. This chain links TRBV5-1 with TRBJ1-1, with D possibly matching TRBD1 (5 bases). This CDR3 is 14 amino acids long. Trimming stripped 3 bases from V and 1 base from J, with 10 bases between. CDR1 SGHRS and CDR2 YFSETQ come from the germline V gene. The CDR3 reads CASSSGTANTEAFF. The CDR3, as DNA: TGCGCCAGCAGCTCCGGGACCGCGAACACTGAAGCTTTCTTT. Using reference TRBV5-1 and TRBJ1-1 for the parts outside the CDR3, the full variable domain is KAGVTQTPRYLIKTRGQQVTLSCSPISGHRSVSWYQQTPGQGLQFLFEYFSETQRNKGNFPGRFSGRQFSNSRSEMNVSTLELGDSALYLCASSSGTANTEAFFGQGTRLTVV.

The chain uses TRBV25-1 and TRBJ2-5; 7 bases agree with TRBD1. Germline trimming cut 2 bases from V and 5 bases from J; bases unmatched to any gene: 5. Germline assignment: CDR1 MGHDK and CDR2 SYGVNS. The CDR3 is 14 amino acids. The CDR3 reads CASSEPDRVETQYF. CDR3 DNA: TGTGCCAGCAGTGAACCCGACAGGGTGGAGACCCAGTACTTC.

CDR3 sequence (DNA): TGTGCCAGCAGCTTAGGCCCAACAGGGAGCACAGATACGCAGTATTTT. Residues: CASSLGPTGSTDTQYF. V gene TRBV13 combines with J gene TRBJ2-3; possibly TRBD1 for D (6 bases). Germline CDR1 and CDR2: PRHDT and FYEKMQ (reference sequence). V gave up 0 bases and J gave up 0 bases, with 10 bases separating them. The CDR3 spans 16 residues.

This chain joins TRBV5-4 and TRBJ2-1; TRBD2 matches 13 bases. J gave up 10 bases and V 4 bases, and 8 bases lay outside the gene matches. This CDR3 comprises 15 residues. CDR1 and CDR2 from the germline V gene are SGHNT and YYREEE (reference sequence). The CDR3 DNA sequence: TGTGCCAGCAGCGCCACTAGCGGGGGGGCGCGAGAGCAGTTCTTC. It yields the protein CASSATSGGAREQFF.

CDR3 protein: CARSDRQGATEAFF. The DNA for the CDR3 is TGTGCCAGAAGCGATCGACAGGGGGCAACTGAAGCTTTCTTT. The V gene is TRBV5-3, the J gene TRBJ1-1, with 10 bases identical to TRBD1. TRBV5-3 is an ORF, and what it does is uncertain. The CDR3 consists of 14 residues. Trimming took 4 bases from V and 5 from J; bases not matched to a gene: 5.

The chain uses TRBV10-3 and TRBJ1-4, with D maybe TRBD1 (5 bases). The V and J ends lost 3 bases and 6 bases respectively, with 14 bases between them. This CDR3 is 15 amino acids long. Germline-derived CDR1 and CDR2 are ENHRY and SYGVKD. CDR3 bases: TGTGCCATCAGTGAAAAGGGGCTACGGTATGAAAAACTGTTTTTT. This translates into CAISEKGLRYEKLFF.

The chain recombines TRBV6-1 with TRBJ1-1; D possibly corresponds to TRBD1 (6 bases). The CDR3 sequence is 15 residues long. Germline CDR1 MNHNS, CDR2 SASEGT. The V gene lost 6 bases and the J gene lost 0 bases, with 14 bases spanning the gap. The CDR3 loop reads CASRGGAGMNTEAFF. The CDR3 DNA follows: TGTGCCAGCAGGGGGGGGGCCGGGATGAACACTGAAGCTTTCTTT.

A few counts support this clone. The chain is built from TRBV28 and TRBJ1-2; D unresolved. The CDR3 runs 13 residues. V was cut by 6 bases and J by 4 bases, with 12 bases left in between. Looked up from germline, CDR1 is MDHEN and CDR2 is SYDVKM. CDR3 sequence: CASREAGAYGYTF. CDR3 in DNA: TGTGCCAGCAGAGAAGCCGGAGCCTATGGCTACACCTTC.

This chain joins TRBV5-1 and TRBJ1-5; TRBD1 matches at 7 bases. The length of the CDR3 is 13 residues. Germline CDR1 SGHRS, CDR2 YFSETQ. The V segment lost 5 bases and the J segment 4 bases; nucleotides outside the gene matches: 3. The CDR3: CASSQGENQPQHF. CDR3 nucleotides: TGCGCCAGCAGTCAGGGGGAAAATCAGCCCCAGCATTTT.

In this sample, this clone turned up a few times. This CDR3 is CASSGRTGGYETQYF. The CDR3 DNA sequence: TGTGCCAGCAGCGGGAGGACAGGGGGCTATGAGACCCAGTACTTC. The chain couples TRBV7-8 to TRBJ2-5; TRBD1 aligns across 11 bases. Trimming at V came to 5 bases and at J to 5 bases, leaving 7 bases not matched to a gene. Germline V gene lookup returns CDR1 SGHVS and CDR2 FQNEAQ. This CDR3 region has 15 residues.

This sequence joins TRBV7-9 and TRBJ1-2, with unresolved D. The V and J ends lost 2 bases and 1 base respectively, with 11 bases between them. Germline-derived CDR1 and CDR2 are SEHNR and FQNEAQ (reference sequence). The CDR3 contains 15 residues. CDR3 in amino acids: CASSLSNPSNYGYTF. CDR3 coding DNA: TGTGCCAGCAGCTTATCTAACCCGAGTAACTATGGCTACACCTTC.

This clone is termed medium-sized. V gene TRBV2 combines with J gene TRBJ2-1; 10 bases are a match to TRBD2. The CDR3 consists of 17 residues. Looked up from germline, CDR1 is SNHLY and CDR2 is FYNNEI. After removal of 5 bases from V and 4 bases from J, the junction contained 11 bases not matched to a gene. This CDR3 reads CASSYSGLAGVYNEQFF. CDR3 DNA: TGTGCCAGCAGTTACTCGGGCCTAGCGGGGGTGTACAATGAGCAGTTCTTC.

This chain connects TRBV6-1 to TRBJ2-2; D gene ambiguous. Trimming took 2 bases from V and 4 from J, leaving 8 bases between them. Germline V gene sequence: CDR1 MNHNS, CDR2 SASEGT. There are 14 residues in the CDR3. CDR3 nucleotide sequence: TGTGCCAGCAGTGAATACACAACCACCGGGGAGCTGTTTTTT. Residues: CASSEYTTTGELFF.

The genes are TRBV18 and TRBJ1-6; D is uncertain. Germline CDR1 is KGHSH and CDR2 is LQKENI. With 6 bases removed from V and 7 bases from J, the gap between germline ends came to 13 bases. The CDR3 spans 14 residues. The CDR3, as DNA: TGTGCCAGCTCCCGCGGCGGCGAAAATTCACCCCTCCACTTT. This gives the protein CASSRGGENSPLHF. The full variable domain, rest sourced from reference TRBV18 and TRBJ1-6, is NAGVMQNPRHLVRRRGQEARLRCSPMKGHSHVYWYRQLPEEGLKFMVYLQKENIIDESGMPKERFSAEFPKEGPSILRIQQVVRGDSAAYFCASSRGGENSPLHFGNGTRLTVT.

The rearrangement joins TRBV6-6 to TRBJ1-1; tentatively, D is TRBD1 (5 bases). Germline values: CDR1 MNHNY, CDR2 SVGAGI (reference sequence). V was trimmed by 2 bases and J by 4 bases, leaving 11 bases between them. The CDR3 totals 14 residues. CDR3 residues: CASSYDGAGTEAFF. The CDR3 bases are TGTGCCAGCAGTTACGATGGGGCAGGCACTGAAGCTTTCTTT.

The J gene is TRBJ1-1, the V gene TRBV11-3, with no clear D. Trimming took 2 bases from V and 0 from J, leaving 4 bases between them. The CDR3 spans 13 residues. Germline V gene lookup returns CDR1 SGHNT and CDR2 YENEEA. The chain's CDR3 is CASSLTVNTEAFF. The CDR3 DNA sequence: TGTGCCAGCAGCTTAACAGTGAACACTGAAGCTTTCTTT. The full variable domain, in which reference TRBV11-3 and TRBJ1-1 provide the parts outside the CDR3, is EAGVVQSPRYKIIEKKQPVAFWCNPISGHNTLYWYLQNLGQGPELLIRYENEEAVDDSQLPKDRFSAERLKGVDSTLKIQPAELGDSAVYLCASSLTVNTEAFFGQGTRLTVV.

V gene TRBV7-9 combines with J gene TRBJ1-2; D is possibly TRBD1 (5 bases). The CDR3 sequence is 17 residues long. Per the germline V gene, CDR1 is SEHNR and CDR2 is FQNEAQ (reference sequence). Trimming cost V 0 bases and J 4 bases, with 18 bases left between them. Here the CDR3 DNA reads TGTGCCAGCAGCTTAGCCCGCTCCGGGACGGATACCTATGGCTACACCTTC. Translated, it gives CASSLARSGTDTYGYTF.

V gene TRBV11-1 combines with J gene TRBJ2-3, with D maybe TRBD2 (6 bases). This CDR3 is built from 13 residues. V lost 6 bases and J 1 base, leaving 8 bases between the germline ends. CDR1 is SGHAT, CDR2 FQDESV, per germline (reference sequence). CDR3 nucleotides: TGTGCCAGCAGAGGCGGGGGCACAGATACGCAGTATTTT. Translating it yields CASRGGGTDTQYF.

The V gene is TRBV19, the J gene TRBJ1-1, with D perhaps TRBD1 (6 bases). The CDR3 runs to 18 residues. CDR1 and CDR2 (germline): LNHDA, SQIVND (reference sequence). Trimming pared 2 bases from V and 3 bases from J, leaving 22 bases between. The CDR3 DNA sequence: TGTGCCAGTAGTATACGGGGTACGGTTGCACAGGGAGACACTGAAGCTTTCTTT. It specifies CASSIRGTVAQGDTEAFF.

The CDR3 DNA sequence: TGTGCCAGCAGTTTATTGACAGGCTTGGGCTCCTACGAGCAGTACTTC. It yields the protein CASSLLTGLGSYEQYF. The chain has TRBV27 and TRBJ2-7; perhaps TRBD1 as D (6 bases). CDR3 length: 16 residues. V was cut by 1 base and J by 0 bases, with 13 bases left in between. Looked up from germline, CDR1 is MNHEY and CDR2 is SMNVEV (reference sequence).

This clone came up once. This rearrangement joins TRBV5-1 to TRBJ1-4; 7 positions agree with TRBD1. The CDR3 loop spans 15 amino acids. The germline CDR1 and CDR2 sequences are SGHRS and YFSETQ. V was clipped by 4 bases and J by 4 bases; unmatched bases: 7. CDR3 sequence (DNA): TGCGCCAGCAGCCGGACGGGACAGAATAATGAAAAACTGTTTTTT. This encodes CASSRTGQNNEKLFF. The variable domain in full, with the rest retrieved from reference TRBV5-1 and TRBJ1-4, is KAGVTQTPRYLIKTRGQQVTLSCSPISGHRSVSWYQQTPGQGLQFLFEYFSETQRNKGNFPGRFSGRQFSNSRSEMNVSTLELGDSALYLCASSRTGQNNEKLFFGSGTQLSVL.

This sequence joins TRBV9 and TRBJ1-3; no reliable D call. The germline V gene encodes CDR1 SGDLS and CDR2 YYNGEE. Trimming removed 2 bases at V and 2 bases at J, with 2 bases between. The CDR3 is made up of 12 amino acids. The DNA for the CDR3 is TGTGCCAGCAGCGTCCCTGGAAACACCATATATTTT. Its protein is CASSVPGNTIYF.

The chain is built from TRBV5-1 and TRBJ2-7, with 11 positions matching TRBD1. After removal of 4 bases from V and 2 bases from J, the junction contained 8 bases not matched to a gene. CDR1 is SGHRS, CDR2 YFSETQ, per germline. This CDR3 has 16 residues. The CDR3 here is CASSRGPGQGAYEQYF. CDR3 bases: TGCGCCAGCAGCAGGGGGCCGGGACAGGGGGCCTACGAGCAGTACTTC.